Ten or more counts support the clone carrying this T cell receptor beta chain. The data originate from a study of Graves' ophthalmopathy and Graves' hyperthyroidism. There are 13 residues in the CDR3. Germline V gene lookup returns CDR1 SNHLY and CDR2 FYNNEI. V lost 4 bases, J lost 5 bases, and 11 bases lay in between. The study amplified TCR beta CDR3 regions using RNA transcripts. First-round RT-PCR with HTBI primers preceded a second-round multiplex PCR. TCRdb processed the multiplex PCR reads anew with MiXCR; each CDR3 protein has one entry. This table holds some 370,000 distinct CDR3 sequences, 17% found once.

The sequence derives from an adult woman with stable Graves' hyperthyroidism. This chain uses TRBV2 with TRBJ2-5; D is undetermined. The material sequenced was peripheral blood. CDR3 in amino acids: CASSAPREETQYF. The CDR3 coding sequence is TGTGCCAGCAGTGCCCCCCGAGAGGAGACCCAGTACTTC.